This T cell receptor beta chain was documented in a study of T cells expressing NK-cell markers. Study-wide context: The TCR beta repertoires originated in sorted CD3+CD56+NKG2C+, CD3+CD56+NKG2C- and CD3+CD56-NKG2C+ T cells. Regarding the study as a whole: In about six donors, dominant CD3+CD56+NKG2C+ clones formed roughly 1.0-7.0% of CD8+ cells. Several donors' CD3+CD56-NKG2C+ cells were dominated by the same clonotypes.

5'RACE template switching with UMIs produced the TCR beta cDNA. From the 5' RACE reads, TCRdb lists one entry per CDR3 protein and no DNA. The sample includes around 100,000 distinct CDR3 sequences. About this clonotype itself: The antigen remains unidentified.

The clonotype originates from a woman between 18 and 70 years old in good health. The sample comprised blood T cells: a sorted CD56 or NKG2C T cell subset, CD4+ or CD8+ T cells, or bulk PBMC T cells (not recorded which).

CDR3 region: CATSDLGGGAGEQFF. The V call is TRBV24-1, the J call TRBJ2-1; TCRdb's D call, TRBD1, is unchecked because there is no DNA. CDR1 KGHDR and CDR2 SFDVKD come from the germline V gene. CDR3 size: 15 residues.